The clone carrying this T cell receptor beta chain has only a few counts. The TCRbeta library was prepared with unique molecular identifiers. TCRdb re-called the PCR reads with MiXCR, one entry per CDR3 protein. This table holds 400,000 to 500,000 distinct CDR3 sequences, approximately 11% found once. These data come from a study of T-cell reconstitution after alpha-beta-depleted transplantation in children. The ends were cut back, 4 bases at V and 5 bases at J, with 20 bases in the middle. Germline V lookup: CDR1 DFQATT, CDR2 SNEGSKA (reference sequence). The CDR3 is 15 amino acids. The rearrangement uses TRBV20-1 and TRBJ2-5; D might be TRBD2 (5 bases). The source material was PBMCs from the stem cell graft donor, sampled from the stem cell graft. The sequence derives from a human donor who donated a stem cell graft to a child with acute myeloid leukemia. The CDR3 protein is CSAMALVRYAETQYF. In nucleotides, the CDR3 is TGCAGTGCTATGGCACTAGTAAGATATGCGGAGACCCAGTACTTC.